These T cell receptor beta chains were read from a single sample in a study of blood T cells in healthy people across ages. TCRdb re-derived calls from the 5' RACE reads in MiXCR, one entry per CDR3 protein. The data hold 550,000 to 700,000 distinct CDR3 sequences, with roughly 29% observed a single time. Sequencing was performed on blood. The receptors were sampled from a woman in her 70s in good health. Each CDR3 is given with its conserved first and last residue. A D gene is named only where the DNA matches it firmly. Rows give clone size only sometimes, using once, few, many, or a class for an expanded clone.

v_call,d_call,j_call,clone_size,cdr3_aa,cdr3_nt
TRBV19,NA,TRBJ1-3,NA,CASSRRGGNTIYF,TGTGCCAGTAGTCGCCGGGGTGGAAACACCATATATTTT
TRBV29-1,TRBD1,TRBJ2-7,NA,CSVGTGGSYEQCF,TGCAGCGTTGGGACAGGGGGCTCCTACGAGCAGTGCTTC
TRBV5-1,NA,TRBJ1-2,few,CASSQANHGYTF,TGCGCCAGCAGCCAGGCCAACCATGGCTACACCTTC
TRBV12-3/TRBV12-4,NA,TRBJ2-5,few,CASSFNSHGETQYF,TGTGCCAGCAGTTTCAACTCACACGGAGAGACCCAGTACTTC
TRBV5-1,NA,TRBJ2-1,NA,CASSLYDEQFF,TGCGCCAGCAGCTTGTACGATGAGCAGTTCTTC
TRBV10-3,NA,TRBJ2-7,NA,CAISEQQDSYEQYF,TGTGCCATCAGTGAGCAACAGGACTCCTACGAGCAGTACTTC
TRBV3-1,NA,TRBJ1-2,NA,CASSQDLGEPPNYGYTF,TGTGCCAGCAGCCAAGATTTAGGGGAGCCCCCTAACTATGGCTACACCTTC
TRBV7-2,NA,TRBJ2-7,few,CASSLGGYNYEQYF,TGTGCCAGCAGCTTAGGAGGATACAACTACGAGCAGTACTTC
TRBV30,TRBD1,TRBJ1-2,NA,CAWRRGTLDRDFYGYTF,TGTGCCTGGAGGAGGGGGACCTTGGACAGGGATTTTTATGGCTACACCTTC
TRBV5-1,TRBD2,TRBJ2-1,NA,CASSYWGGNYNEQFF,TGCGCCAGCAGTTACTGGGGGGGGAACTACAATGAGCAGTTCTTC
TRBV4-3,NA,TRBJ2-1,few,CASSQDWRESSYNEQFF,TGCGCCAGCAGCCAAGACTGGCGCGAGAGCTCCTACAATGAGCAGTTCTTC
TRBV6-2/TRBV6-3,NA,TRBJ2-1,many,CASIGLTPSSYNEQFF,TGTGCCAGCATCGGACTAACCCCCAGCTCCTACAATGAGCAGTTCTTC
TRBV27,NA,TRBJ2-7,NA,CASRGYGQFYEQYF,TGTGCCAGCCGGGGATATGGGCAGTTCTACGAGCAGTACTTC
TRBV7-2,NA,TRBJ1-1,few,CASTPQSYQNTEAFF,TGTGCCAGCACCCCCCAGAGTTACCAGAACACTGAAGCTTTCTTT
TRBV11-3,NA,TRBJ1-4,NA,CASSSPGSDEKLFF,TGTGCCAGCAGCTCCCCAGGGAGCGATGAAAAACTGTTTTTT
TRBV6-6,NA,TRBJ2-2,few,CASSLSGQNTGELFF,TGTGCCAGCAGTCTTTCGGGGCAGAACACCGGGGAGCTGTTTTTT
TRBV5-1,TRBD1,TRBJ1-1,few,CASSSRTGGITEAFF,TGCGCCAGCAGCTCCCGGACAGGGGGAATCACTGAAGCTTTCTTT
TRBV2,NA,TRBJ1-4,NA,CASSGADEKLFF,TGTGCCAGCAGCGGGGCGGATGAAAAACTGTTTTTT
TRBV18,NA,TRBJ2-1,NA,CASSLVKDEQFF,TGTGCCAGCTCACTCGTAAAGGATGAGCAGTTCTTC
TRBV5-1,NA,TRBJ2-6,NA,CASSLGGSSGANVLTF,TGCGCCAGCAGCTTGGGAGGTTCCTCTGGGGCCAACGTCCTGACTTTC
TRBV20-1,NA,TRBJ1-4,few,CSATRPGGDEKLFF,TGCAGTGCTACCAGACCCGGGGGGGATGAGAAACTGTTTTTT
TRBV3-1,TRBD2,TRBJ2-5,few,CASRGTSVNSETQYF,TGTGCCAGCAGGGGGACTAGCGTCAATTCGGAGACCCAGTACTTC
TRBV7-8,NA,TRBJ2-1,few,CASSLGAWYEQFF,TGTGCCAGCAGCTTAGGGGCCTGGTATGAGCAGTTCTTC
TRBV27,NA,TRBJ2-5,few,CASSRQPGRRETQYF,TGTGCCAGCAGTAGGCAACCGGGGCGGAGAGAGACCCAGTACTTC